A single sample gave rise to the 6 T cell receptor beta chains below, sequenced in a study of T-cell reconstitution after alpha-beta-depleted transplantation in children. Unique molecular identifiers were incorporated during preparation of the TCRbeta library. TCRdb redid the calling of the PCR reads with MiXCR, one entry per CDR3 protein. The table includes some 830,000 distinct CDR3 sequences, under 20% detected once. Sequenced here: PBMCs, mostly from graft donor cells, sampled 360 days after TCRalphabeta/CD19-depleted stem cell transplant. These receptors were obtained from a male patient aged 10 to 17 who had a stem cell transplant for acute lymphoblastic leukemia, so the T cells may come from the graft donor.

This clonotype was observed many times. The rearrangement uses TRBV7-2 and TRBJ2-7; D not resolved. The germline V gene has CDR1 SGHTA and CDR2 FQGNSA. V lost 1 base to trimming and J lost 6 bases, with 10 bases between them. This CDR3 spans 13 amino acids. CDR3 coding DNA: TGTGCCAGCAGCTTAGATGGGGAAAGCGAGCAGTACTTC. It is translated as CASSLDGESEQYF.

This clonotype showed up many times. V and J are TRBV29-1 and TRBJ2-7, with 8 bases aligning to TRBD1. The CDR3 has 13 amino acids. With V trimmed by 4 bases and J by 8 bases, 10 bases remained unmatched. Germline lookup yields CDR1 SQVTM and CDR2 ANQGSEA. The CDR3: CSVGIGQGGQQYF. The DNA for the CDR3 is TGCAGCGTTGGGATTGGACAGGGCGGGCAGCAGTACTTC.

The chain employs TRBV11-3 and TRBJ2-1; D is undetermined. The CDR3 sequence is 14 residues long. CDR1 and CDR2 (germline): SGHNT, YENEEA. V was shortened by 4 bases and J by 6 bases, with 13 bases between the two germline ends. CDR3 protein: CASSWLGASNEQFF. In DNA form, the CDR3 reads TGTGCCAGCAGCTGGTTGGGCGCTAGCAATGAGCAGTTCTTC.

This clonotype was observed at least ten times. The chain joins TRBV12-3 or TRBV12-4 to TRBJ1-1, with 7 bases matching TRBD1. The V segment lost 3 bases and the J segment 1 base; nucleotides outside the gene matches: 5. CDR3 length: 15 residues. CDR3 in DNA: TGTGCCAGCAGTTTGTCGGGACAGCAGAACACTGAAGCTTTCTTT. Its protein is CASSLSGQQNTEAFF.

V usage is TRBV19 and J usage is TRBJ2-1; 7 bases agree with TRBD2. CDR1 LNHDA and CDR2 SQIVND come from the germline V gene (reference sequence). CDR3 length equals 13 residues. The ends lost 7 bases at V and 4 bases at J; junction bases unmatched: 4. The CDR3 is CASTASGYNEQFF. DNA for the CDR3: TGTGCCAGTACGGCTAGCGGTTACAATGAGCAGTTCTTC.

This clonotype was seen a few times. V is TRBV20-1 and J is TRBJ2-7; D is perhaps TRBD2 (6 bases). The CDR3 has 15 residues. V was cut by 1 base and J by 0 bases, with 13 bases left in between. The germline V gene has CDR1 DFQATT and CDR2 SNEGSKA (reference sequence). The CDR3 DNA reads as TGCAGTGCTAGAGCCCGCGGGGTGGGCTCCTACGAGCAGTACTTC. Translation gives CSARARGVGSYEQYF.